Below are 13 T cell receptor beta chains sequenced from a single sample in a study of Ad26.COV2.S vaccination and SARS-CoV-2 variants. Treatment denoted: approximately 18 received Ad26.COV2.S at low or high dose, single or two shots; 5 received placebo; per-sample allocation not given. Day 63 after the first vaccine or placebo injection was the time point for sampling. Using immunoSEQ multiplex PCR, the repertoire was profiled, and TCRdb retains in-frame clones only, with some absent. This sample has about 350,000 clones, with approximately 81% found just once. The sequencing here drew on peripheral blood, taken in a trial of Ad26.COV2.S vaccine versus placebo. The source of these receptors is a person between 18 and 59 years old who received the Ad26.COV2.S COVID-19 vaccine or a placebo.

This chain uses TRBV18 with TRBJ2-7, with 11 bases identical to TRBD1. CDR3 length: 15 amino acids. Germline trimming cut 2 bases from V and 4 bases from J; bases unmatched to any gene: 4. The germline CDR1 and CDR2 sequences are KGHSH and LQKENI. The CDR3 loop reads CASSPVGQGDYEQYF. CDR3 bases: TGTGCCAGCTCACCAGTGGGACAGGGGGATTACGAGCAGTACTTC.

The chain links TRBV15 to TRBJ2-5, with a weak D call TRBD2 (7 bases). The V gene's germline CDR1 is LNHNV and CDR2 YYDKDF (reference sequence). This CDR3 has 17 residues. V lost 2 bases to trimming and J lost 10 bases, with 26 bases between them. CDR3 nucleotide sequence: TGTGCCACCAGCAGATTCTCCCGAGGGGGAGCTGGCGGGGGCCAGTACTTC. Translating gives CATSRFSRGGAGGGQYF.

The V gene is TRBV25-1, the J gene TRBJ2-7; D unresolved. Germline V lookup: CDR1 MGHDK, CDR2 SYGVNS. V gave up 5 bases and J gave up 5 bases, with 16 bases separating them. There are 14 residues in the CDR3. The CDR3 loop is CASSPMLSANEQYF. DNA of the CDR3: TGTGCCAGCAGTCCGATGCTCAGCGCGAACGAGCAGTACTTC.

In this sample, this clone turned up once. This CDR3 is CASSEGFGGEETQYF. The CDR3 region has the DNA TGCGCCAGCAGTGAAGGGTTTGGGGGGGAAGAGACCCAGTACTTC. This rearrangement joins TRBV10-1 to TRBJ2-5, with 7 bases lining up with TRBD2. CDR1 and CDR2 from the germline V gene are WNHNN and SYGVQD (reference sequence). The CDR3 sequence is 15 residues long. V lost 3 bases, J lost 3 bases, and 7 bases stayed unmatched.

The chain joins TRBV12-3 or TRBV12-4 to TRBJ1-5; D not resolved. V dropped 2 bases and J dropped 2 bases, with 4 bases sitting between them. The CDR3 contains 13 residues. CDR3 sequence: CASSLLGNQPQHF. In DNA, the CDR3 is TGTGCCAGCAGTTTACTGGGCAATCAGCCCCAGCATTTT.

This chain joins TRBV5-1 and TRBJ2-7; the match to TRBD2 covers 9 bases. The trim removed 1 base at V and 4 bases at J, leaving 9 bases unmatched. This CDR3 comprises 16 residues. The germline gives CDR1 SGHRS, CDR2 YFSETQ. The chain's CDR3 is CASSLLAGGDRYEQYF. The CDR3 region has the DNA TGCGCCAGCAGCTTGCTGGCGGGAGGGGATAGGTACGAGCAGTACTTC. Looking up the rest from reference TRBV5-1 and TRBJ2-7 gives the full variable domain: KAGVTQTPRYLIKTRGQQVTLSCSPISGHRSVSWYQQTPGQGLQFLFEYFSETQRNKGNFPGRFSGRQFSNSRSEMNVSTLELGDSALYLCASSLLAGGDRYEQYFGPGTRLTVT.

This sequence joins TRBV24-1 and TRBJ2-1; 13 bases are a match to TRBD2. After removal of 4 bases from V and 3 bases from J, the junction contained 8 bases not matched to a gene. Germline V lookup: CDR1 KGHDR, CDR2 SFDVKD. This CDR3 spans 18 amino acids. CDR3 in amino acids: CATSDPTGTSGIYNEQFF. Written as DNA, the CDR3 is TGTGCCACCAGTGACCCAACCGGGACTAGCGGGATCTACAATGAGCAGTTCTTC.

The chain is built from TRBV9 and TRBJ2-5, with D possibly being TRBD1 (5 bases). CDR1 and CDR2 (germline): SGDLS, YYNGEE. The CDR3 is made up of 14 amino acids. Trimming removed 0 bases at V and 4 bases at J, with 10 bases between. This CDR3 reads CASSVEGRGETQYF. The CDR3 DNA sequence: TGTGCCAGCAGCGTAGAGGGTAGGGGAGAGACCCAGTACTTC.

This sequence joins TRBV25-1 and TRBJ2-7, with D perhaps matching TRBD2 (6 bases). CDR3 length equals 14 residues. Trimming pared 2 bases from V and 3 bases from J, leaving 11 bases between. Looked up from germline, CDR1 is MGHDK and CDR2 is SYGVNS. The CDR3 region is CASSEPAGFYEQYF. The CDR3, as DNA: TGTGCCAGCAGTGAACCGGCGGGGTTCTACGAGCAGTACTTC.

The genes are TRBV3-1 (or the pseudogene TRBV3-2) and TRBJ1-6; 7 nucleotides agree with TRBD1. The trim removed 4 bases at V and 8 bases at J, leaving 8 bases unmatched. The germline gives CDR1 LGHDT, CDR2 YNNKEL (reference sequence). The CDR3 contains 15 residues. The CDR3 DNA sequence: TGTGCCAGCAGCCGCGCGGGACAGATCCATTCACCCCTCCACTTT. Translation: CASSRAGQIHSPLHF.

The sample holds one count of this clone. V and J are TRBV30 and TRBJ1-2, with TRBD1 matching over 8 bases. V shed 4 bases and J 3 bases; nucleotides not matched to a gene: 1. Germline values: CDR1 GTSNPN, CDR2 SVGIG (reference sequence). This CDR3 contains 12 residues. The CDR3 sequence: CAWTGGDYGYTF. The CDR3 DNA reads as TGTGCCTGGACAGGGGGCGACTATGGCTACACCTTC.

The chain links TRBV3-1 (or the pseudogene TRBV3-2) to TRBJ1-5; no firm D call. CDR1 is LGHDT and CDR2 is YNNKEL in the germline V gene (reference sequence). This CDR3 has 14 amino acids. V gave up 1 base and J gave up 6 bases, with 10 bases separating them. The CDR3 spells CASSQGGVTQPQHF. CDR3 nucleotide sequence: TGTGCCAGCAGCCAAGGTGGGGTCACTCAGCCCCAGCATTTT.

In its sample, this clone was seen once. J is TRBJ1-5 and V is TRBV2; D is unclear. The CDR3 covers 16 residues. CDR1 and CDR2 from the germline V gene are SNHLY and FYNNEI. V was clipped by 3 bases and J by 2 bases, with 14 bases between them. CDR3 sequence (DNA): TGTGCCAGCAGTGACTTTGGGGTTTGGGGCAATCAGCCCCAGCATTTT. This encodes CASSDFGVWGNQPQHF.